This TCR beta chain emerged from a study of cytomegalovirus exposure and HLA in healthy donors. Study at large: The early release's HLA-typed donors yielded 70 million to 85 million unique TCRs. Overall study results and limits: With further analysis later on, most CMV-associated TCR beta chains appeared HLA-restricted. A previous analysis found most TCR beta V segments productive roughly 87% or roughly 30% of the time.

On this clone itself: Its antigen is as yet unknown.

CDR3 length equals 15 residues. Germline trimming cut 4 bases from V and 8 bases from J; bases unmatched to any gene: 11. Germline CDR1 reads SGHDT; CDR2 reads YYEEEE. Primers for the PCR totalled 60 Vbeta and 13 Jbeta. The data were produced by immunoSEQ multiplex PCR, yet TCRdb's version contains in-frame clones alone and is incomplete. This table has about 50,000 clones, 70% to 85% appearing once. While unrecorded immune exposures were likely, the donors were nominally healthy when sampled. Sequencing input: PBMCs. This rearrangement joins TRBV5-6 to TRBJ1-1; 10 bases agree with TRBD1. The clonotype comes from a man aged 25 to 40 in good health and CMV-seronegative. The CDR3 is CASSKTGGKGREAFF. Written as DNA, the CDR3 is TGTGCCAGCAGCAAGACAGGGGGCAAGGGAAGGGAAGCTTTCTTT.